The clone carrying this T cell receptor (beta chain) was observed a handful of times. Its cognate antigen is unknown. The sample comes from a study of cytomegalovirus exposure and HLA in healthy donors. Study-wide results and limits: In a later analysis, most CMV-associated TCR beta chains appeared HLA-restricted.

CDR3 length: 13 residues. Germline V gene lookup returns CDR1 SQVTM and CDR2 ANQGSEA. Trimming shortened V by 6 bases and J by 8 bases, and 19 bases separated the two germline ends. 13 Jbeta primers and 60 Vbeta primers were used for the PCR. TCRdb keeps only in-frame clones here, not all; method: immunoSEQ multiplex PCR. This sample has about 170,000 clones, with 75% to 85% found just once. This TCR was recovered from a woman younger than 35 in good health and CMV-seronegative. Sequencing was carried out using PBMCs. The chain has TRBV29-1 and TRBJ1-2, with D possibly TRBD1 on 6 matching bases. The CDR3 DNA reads TGCAGCGTCGACCCCAGGGGATCGTGGGGCTACACCTTC. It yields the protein CSVDPRGSWGYTF. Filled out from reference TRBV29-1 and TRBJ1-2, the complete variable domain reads SAVISQKPSRDICQRGTSLTIQCQVDSQVTMMFWYRQQPGQSLTLIATANQGSEATYESGFVIDKFPISRPNLTFSTLTVSNMSPEDSSIYLCSVDPRGSWGYTFGSGTRLTVV.